The sequence of this T cell receptor beta chain was determined in a study of cytomegalovirus exposure and HLA in healthy donors. TCRdb keeps only in-frame clones here, not all; method: immunoSEQ multiplex PCR. The data contain about 150,000 clones, 87% of them seen just once; the ten biggest clones take up roughly 4.8%. The V end lost 5 bases, the J end lost 5 bases, and 12 bases lay between the germline ends. The V gene's germline CDR1 is SGHAT and CDR2 FQNNGV. This CDR3 has 14 residues. The chain recombines TRBV11-2 with TRBJ1-4; no clear D. Sequencing was carried out using PBMCs. This TCR was sampled from a man between 18 and 35 years old in good health and CMV-seropositive. CDR3 in amino acids: CASSRDRGNEKLFF. The DNA for the CDR3 is TGTGCCAGCAGCCGAGACCGAGGGAATGAAAAACTGTTTTTT.